Listed here is a single T cell receptor beta chain. Sequence at one end of the junction differs from germline and may be a read error. These data are taken from a study of tumor-infiltrating lymphocytes in primary liver carcinoma. Taking roughly 20-34 mg of unsorted bulk tissue, the authors co-extracted RNA and DNA. The CDR3 extends over 17 amino acids. Using a constant-region primer together with ProtoScript II reverse transcriptase, TCR beta cDNA was made from 500 ng of total RNA. Library construction for TCR beta comprised three nested multiplex PCR rounds performed with slightly modified ARM-PCR. For roughly 11 cycles apiece, the opening two PCR rounds ran with TRBV1-TRBV30 forward primers and a C-beta reverse primer. TCRdb re-called the multiplex PCR reads with MiXCR, one entry per CDR3 protein. This sample carries over 75,000 distinct CDR3 sequences, around 70% of them seen once, and the ten largest clones take under 30%.

This clonotype originated in a man in his forties or fifties with primary liver carcinoma and hepatitis B virus infection. The specimen sequenced was tumor-adjacent normal liver tissue. The chain joins TRBV12-3 or TRBV12-4 to TRBJ2-1, with D possibly being TRBD2 (5 bases). CDR3 in amino acids: CASSLKASGSSYNEQIF. DNA for the CDR3: TGTGCCAGCAGTTTAAAGGCTAGTGGGAGCTCCTACAATGAGCAGATCTTC.